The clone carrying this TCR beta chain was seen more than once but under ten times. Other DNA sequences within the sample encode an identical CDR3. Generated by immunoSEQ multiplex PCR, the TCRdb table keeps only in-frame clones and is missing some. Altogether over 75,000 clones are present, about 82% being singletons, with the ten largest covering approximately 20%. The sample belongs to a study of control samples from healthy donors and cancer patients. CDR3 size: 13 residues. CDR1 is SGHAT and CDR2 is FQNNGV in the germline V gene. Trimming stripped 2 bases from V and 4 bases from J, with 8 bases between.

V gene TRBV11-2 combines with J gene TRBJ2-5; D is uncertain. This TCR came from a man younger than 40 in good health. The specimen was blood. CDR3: CASSLWPGETQYF. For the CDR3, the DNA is TGTGCCAGCAGCTTATGGCCCGGAGAGACCCAGTACTTC.